The clone carrying this T cell receptor beta chain was detected a few times. Some clones are missing from TCRdb's copy, which holds only in-frame ones; the method was immunoSEQ multiplex PCR. The sample includes 350 to 500 clones, over 15% of them seen just once. V dropped 7 bases and J dropped 3; count of bases not matched to a gene: 3. The CDR3 consists of 14 residues. Germline V lookup: CDR1 MNHGY, CDR2 SAAAGT. This specimen belongs to a study of sequential checkpoint blockade in melanoma. In the study overall: Maintenance nivolumab came after either treatment sequence. More than 20 patients had tumor biopsies before treatment and at week 13. TCRbeta immunosequencing was performed on DNA from 75 to 95 pretreatment melanoma tumor samples.

Treatment described: randomized to nivolumab then ipilimumab (arm A) or the reverse (arm B). This sample comprised tumor tissue (inferred from file names), obtained from a patient given nivolumab and ipilimumab in sequence. The rearrangement uses TRBV6-8 and TRBJ1-6; 7 bases agree with TRBD1. The TCR sequence derives from a human donor with melanoma. This chain's CDR3 is CASIGGLYNSPLHF. The CDR3 bases are TGTGCCAGCATAGGGGGCCTCTATAATTCACCCCTCCACTTT.